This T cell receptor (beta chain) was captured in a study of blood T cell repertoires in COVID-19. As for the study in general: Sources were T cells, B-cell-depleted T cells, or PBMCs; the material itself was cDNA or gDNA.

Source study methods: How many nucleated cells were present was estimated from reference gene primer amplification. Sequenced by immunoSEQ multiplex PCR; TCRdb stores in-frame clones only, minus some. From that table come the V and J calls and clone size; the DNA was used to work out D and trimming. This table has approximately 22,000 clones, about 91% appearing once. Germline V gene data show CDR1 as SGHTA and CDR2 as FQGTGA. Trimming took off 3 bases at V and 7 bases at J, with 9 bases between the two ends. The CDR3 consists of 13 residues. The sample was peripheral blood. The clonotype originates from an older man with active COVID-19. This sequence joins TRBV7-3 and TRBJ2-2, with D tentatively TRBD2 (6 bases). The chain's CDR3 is CASSFSGVGELFF. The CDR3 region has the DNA TGTGCCAGCAGCTTCTCGGGAGTCGGGGAGCTGTTTTTT.